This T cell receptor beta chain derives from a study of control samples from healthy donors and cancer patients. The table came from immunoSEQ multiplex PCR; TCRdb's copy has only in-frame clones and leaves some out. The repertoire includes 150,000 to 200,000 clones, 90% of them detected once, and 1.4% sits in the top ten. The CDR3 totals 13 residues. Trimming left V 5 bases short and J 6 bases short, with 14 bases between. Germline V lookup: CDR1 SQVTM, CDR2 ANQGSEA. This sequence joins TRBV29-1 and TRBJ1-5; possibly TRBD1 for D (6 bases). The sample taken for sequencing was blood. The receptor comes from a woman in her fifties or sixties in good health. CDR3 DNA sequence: TGCAGCGTTAAAAACAGGGATGGTCAGCCCCAGCATTTT. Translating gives CSVKNRDGQPQHF.